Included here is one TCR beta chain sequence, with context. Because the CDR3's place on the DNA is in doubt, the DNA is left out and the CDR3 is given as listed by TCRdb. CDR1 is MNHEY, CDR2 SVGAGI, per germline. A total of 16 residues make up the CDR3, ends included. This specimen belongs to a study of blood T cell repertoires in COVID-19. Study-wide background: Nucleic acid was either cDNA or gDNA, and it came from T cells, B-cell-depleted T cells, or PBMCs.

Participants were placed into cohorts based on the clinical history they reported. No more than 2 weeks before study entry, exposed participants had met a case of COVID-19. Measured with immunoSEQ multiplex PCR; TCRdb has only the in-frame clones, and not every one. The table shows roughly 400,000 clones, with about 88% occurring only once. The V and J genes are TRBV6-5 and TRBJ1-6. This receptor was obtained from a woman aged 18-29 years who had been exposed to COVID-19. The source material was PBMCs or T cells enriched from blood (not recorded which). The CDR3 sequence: CASSSSETSYNSPLHF.